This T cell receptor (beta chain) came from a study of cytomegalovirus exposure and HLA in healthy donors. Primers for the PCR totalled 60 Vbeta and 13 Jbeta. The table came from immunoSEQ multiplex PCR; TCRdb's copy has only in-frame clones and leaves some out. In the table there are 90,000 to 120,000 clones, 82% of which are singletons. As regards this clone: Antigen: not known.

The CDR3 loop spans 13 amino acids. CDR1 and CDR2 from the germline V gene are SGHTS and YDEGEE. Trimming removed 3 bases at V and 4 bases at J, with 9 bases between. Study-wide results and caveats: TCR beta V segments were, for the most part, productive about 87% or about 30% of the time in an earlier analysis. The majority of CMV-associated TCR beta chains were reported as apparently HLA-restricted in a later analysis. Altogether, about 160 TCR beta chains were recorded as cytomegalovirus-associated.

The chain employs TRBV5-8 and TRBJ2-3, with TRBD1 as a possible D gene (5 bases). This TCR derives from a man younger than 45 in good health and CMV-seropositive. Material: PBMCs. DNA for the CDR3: TGTGCCAGCAGCTACCGACAGCCAGATACGCAGTATTTT. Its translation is CASSYRQPDTQYF.